The source of this TCR beta chain is a study of siplizumab effects on memory and regulatory T cells. The table came from immunoSEQ multiplex PCR; TCRdb's copy has only in-frame clones and leaves some out. The sample records around 95,000 clones, about 91% being singletons. The germline gives CDR1 SGHTA, CDR2 FQGNSA. V was shortened by 5 bases and J by 5 bases, with 15 bases between the two germline ends. The CDR3 has 15 residues. General study points: Confirmation that proliferating Tregs from siplizumab cultures had suppressive function was not obtained.

With respect to this clone: Its antigen is as yet unknown.

Sequencing was performed on CD4+ T cells sorted from blood. The chain links TRBV7-2 to TRBJ1-4; unclear D gene. This sequence originates from a human donor in good health. For the CDR3, the DNA is TGTGCCAGCAGCCCCCGCTCGGCGCCCAATGAAAAACTGTTTTTT. Protein product: CASSPRSAPNEKLFF. The variable domain in full, with the rest retrieved from reference TRBV7-2 and TRBJ1-4, is GAGVSQSPSNKVTEKGKDVELRCDPISGHTALYWYRQSLGQGLEFLIYFQGNSAPDKSGLPSDRFSAERTGGSVSTLTIQRTQQEDSAVYLCASSPRSAPNEKLFFGSGTQLSVL.